This T cell receptor beta chain was captured in a study of blood T cells in healthy people across ages. Overall study results and limits: Donors of long life had a larger count of naive CD4+ cells and greater diversity than aged donors.

This clonotype was picked up one time. The antigen remains unidentified. V lost 7 bases, J lost 3 bases, and 13 bases lay in between. The CDR3 covers 14 residues. Germline V lookup: CDR1 DFQATT, CDR2 SNEGSKA (reference sequence). The people who gave samples were healthy Caucasians from Russia, aged 6 to 90. Primers used in a second PCR of roughly 6 to 11 cycles were a sample-barcoded 5' primer and a J-beta primer mix. TCRdb independently ran MiXCR on the 5' RACE reads; one entry per CDR3 protein. The sample lists roughly 860,000 distinct CDR3 sequences; 60% to 80% were seen once. The source material was blood. The chain joins TRBV20-1 to TRBJ1-6; D is unclear. The source of this sequence is a young man in good health. In nucleotides, the CDR3 is TGCAGTGTCAGTCAGGACTTCTATAATTCACCCCTCCACTTT. Amino acid sequence: CSVSQDFYNSPLHF.